These 27 T cell receptor beta chains share one sample of origin, sequenced in a study of identical twins (dated by TCRdb to about 2016). Receptors were amplified or captured by 5' RACE. Sequencing was performed on an Illumina HiSeq 2000. The public reads were run again by TCRdb, first through fastp at Q25 and then through MiXCR, and only productive beta chains were kept. CDR3 protein duplicates are merged, each entry listing the most common genes and DNA. A total of around 300,000 distinct CDR3 sequences appear in this sample, about 8% of them only once. The ten biggest clones cover less than 2.5% of the sample. The same data also went into a second study, on yellow fever vaccine responses in identical twins.

The material sequenced was memory (CD45RO+) T cells sorted from blood. Interpreted using the paper, the cell subset or site label stands for: CD45RO+ enriched T cells. These receptors came from a woman aged 18-29 years in good health.

This clonotype was seen only a few times. V usage is TRBV4-2 and J usage is TRBJ2-1, with D perhaps TRBD1 or TRBD2 (6 bases each). V was trimmed by 0 bases and J by 6 bases, leaving 18 bases between them. The CDR3 loop spans 17 amino acids. In germline, CDR1 is LGHNA, CDR2 YNFKEQ. CDR3 DNA sequence: TGTGCCAGCAGCCAAGACGTCTTCGGGGGCCCGCTCAATGAGCAGTTCTTC. This codes for CASSQDVFGGPLNEQFF.

This clonotype was picked up a small number of times. The rearrangement uses TRBV20-1 and TRBJ2-2, with 7 bases matching TRBD1. This CDR3 is built from 14 residues. J lost 4 bases, V lost 2 bases, and 4 bases had no gene match. Germline loops: CDR1 DFQATT, CDR2 SNEGSKA (reference sequence). CDR3 loop: CSARLGQTTGELFF. The CDR3 bases are TGCAGTGCTAGATTGGGACAGACCACCGGGGAGCTGTTTTTT.

The chain combines TRBV6-1 with TRBJ2-1; 8 bases match TRBD2. Germline V gene lookup returns CDR1 MNHNS and CDR2 SASEGT. The CDR3 totals 16 residues. The V segment lost 6 bases and the J segment 0 bases; nucleotides outside the gene matches: 7. CDR3 sequence (DNA): TGTGCCAGCAGCGAGGGGCGGGGGGTCTCCTACAATGAGCAGTTCTTC. Its protein product is CASSEGRGVSYNEQFF.

This clonotype was found a few times. The rearrangement joins TRBV11-3 to TRBJ2-1, with D possibly being TRBD1 or TRBD2 (5 bases each). V lost 5 bases to trimming and J lost 11 bases, with 13 bases between them. CDR3 length: 12 amino acids. Germline V CDR1 and CDR2: SGHNT, YENEEA. The CDR3 loop is CASSRTGTKQFF. In nucleotides, the CDR3 is TGTGCCAGCAGCCGAACCGGGACGAAGCAGTTCTTC.

In its sample, this clonotype was seen a few times. This rearrangement joins TRBV20-1 to TRBJ2-3; TRBD1 might be the D (5 bases). CDR3 length: 14 amino acids. V was clipped by 0 bases and J by 5 bases, with 12 bases between them. Germline V lookup: CDR1 DFQATT, CDR2 SNEGSKA (reference sequence). Here the CDR3 reads CSARDLRQGDTQYF. The CDR3 DNA follows: TGCAGTGCTAGAGATCTCCGTCAGGGAGATACGCAGTATTTT.

The table lists this clonotype with many counts. The V and J genes are TRBV20-1 and TRBJ2-6, with 7 nucleotides matching TRBD1. This CDR3 is built from 14 residues. Germline CDR1 DFQATT, CDR2 SNEGSKA (reference sequence). The junction had 7 bases not matched to a gene; V was cut back by 6 bases and J by 5 bases. This CDR3 reads CSARQGGWANVLTF. CDR3 nucleotides: TGCAGTGCCAGACAGGGTGGTTGGGCCAACGTCCTGACTTTC.

Here the CDR3 DNA reads TGTGCCAGCAGCCCGCAGGCAGACTATGGCTACACCTTC. Its protein is CASSPQADYGYTF. The V and J genes are TRBV14 and TRBJ1-2, with no clear D. Trimming left V 4 bases short and J 3 bases short, with 9 bases between. The CDR3 is made up of 13 amino acids. Germline V lookup: CDR1 SGHDN, CDR2 FVKESK.

In its sample, this clonotype was seen a few times. This rearrangement joins TRBV27 to TRBJ1-6; D remains ambiguous. CDR1 is MNHEY and CDR2 is SMNVEV in the germline V gene (reference sequence). This CDR3 has 15 residues. Trimming left V 0 bases short and J 14 bases short, with 17 bases between. The CDR3 region has the DNA TGTGCCAGCAGTTTATCGGAGTTAGGTAGACGGTCCCTCCACTTT. Translated: CASSLSELGRRSLHF.

V and J are TRBV6-1 and TRBJ2-7; tentative D call: TRBD2 (7 bases). The CDR3 is 17 residues long. V dropped 8 bases and J dropped 0 bases, with 23 bases sitting between them. Germline CDR1 is MNHNS and CDR2 is SASEGT. The CDR3 DNA sequence: TGTGCCAGCCGGGGGGCACCGGGGGTCAAAGGCTCCTACGAGCAGTACGTC. It yields the protein CASRGAPGVKGSYEQYV.

There are a few counts of this clonotype. V and J are TRBV28 and TRBJ2-2; D might be TRBD1 (7 bases). The CDR3 totals 16 residues. Germline CDR1 is MDHEN and CDR2 is SYDVKM. The V end lost 5 bases, the J end lost 3 bases, and 16 bases lay between the germline ends. The DNA of the CDR3 is TGTGCCAGCAGTACAGAAACAGGGGACTACACCGGGGAGCTGTTTTTT. Translated: CASSTETGDYTGELFF. The full variable domain, completed using reference TRBV28 and TRBJ2-2, is DVKVTQSSRYLVKRTGEKVFLECVQDMDHENMFWYRQDPGLGLRLIYFSYDVKMKEKGDIPEGYSVSREKKERFSLILESASTNQTSMYLCASSTETGDYTGELFFGEGSRLTVL.

This clonotype has a count of ten or more. The V and J genes are TRBV20-1 and TRBJ1-1; a possible D gene is TRBD1 (5 bases). The CDR3 has 12 amino acids. With 4 bases removed from V and 1 base from J, the gap between germline ends came to 7 bases. CDR1 and CDR2 from the germline V gene are DFQATT and SNEGSKA (reference sequence). Here the CDR3 DNA reads TGCAGTGCTACAGGGCCGAACACTGAAGCTTTCTTT. Its translation: CSATGPNTEAFF.

This sequence joins TRBV12-3 or TRBV12-4 and TRBJ1-2; perhaps TRBD1 as D (5 bases). The CDR3 is made up of 13 amino acids. V shed 1 base and J shed 8 bases, with 11 bases lying between them. The CDR3 reads CASSLGDLLGYTF. The CDR3 DNA follows: TGTGCCAGCAGTTTAGGGGACCTGCTAGGCTACACCTTC.

This clonotype has a count of ten or more. The chain recombines TRBV5-1 with TRBJ2-2; no clear D gene. The CDR3 is 13 residues long. Trimming stripped 0 bases from V and 3 bases from J, with 3 bases between. CDR1 and CDR2 (germline): SGHRS, YFSETQ. CDR3 region: CASSLGDTGELFF. The DNA for the CDR3 is TGCGCCAGCAGCTTGGGTGACACCGGGGAGCTGTTTTTT.

The chain is built from TRBV12-3 or TRBV12-4 and TRBJ2-2; TRBD2 might be the D (5 bases). The CDR3 covers 17 residues. V was shortened by 1 base and J by 6 bases, with 18 bases between the two germline ends. The CDR3 loop is CASSLGYGSFSAGELFF. CDR3 nucleotide sequence: TGTGCCAGCAGTTTAGGCTATGGGAGTTTCAGCGCCGGGGAGCTGTTTTTT.

V gene TRBV6-5 combines with J gene TRBJ2-7, with D possibly called TRBD1 or TRBD2 (6 bases each). Trimming left V 6 bases short and J 2 bases short, with 17 bases between. The CDR3 spans 15 residues. Germline V gives CDR1 MNHEY, CDR2 SVGAGI. CDR3 residues: CASSSQIGGTYEQYF. The CDR3 DNA sequence: TGTGCCAGCAGCTCCCAGATAGGGGGGACCTACGAGCAGTACTTC.

This clonotype was detected ten times or more. The genes are TRBV12-5 and TRBJ1-1, with 7 bases identical to TRBD1. Germline-derived CDR1 and CDR2 are LGHNT and FRNRAP. V lost 0 bases, J lost 1 base, and 17 bases stayed unmatched. The CDR3 has 20 amino acids. The CDR3 DNA sequence: TGTGCTAGTGGTTTGGTACTGGACAGGTTCGCGGCGAGCGCGAACACTGAAGCTTTCTTT. Protein: CASGLVLDRFAASANTEAFF.

This clonotype turned up a few times. The rearrangement links TRBV5-1 to TRBJ2-5, with 9 bases matching TRBD2. Germline V gene lookup returns CDR1 SGHRS and CDR2 YFSETQ. CDR3 length equals 17 residues. Trimming took 4 bases from V and 1 from J; bases not matched to a gene: 11. CDR3 in amino acids: CASSRGAGGPLQETQYF. CDR3 sequence (DNA): TGCGCCAGCAGCCGTGGGGCGGGGGGGCCCCTCCAAGAGACCCAGTACTTC.

This chain links TRBV6-1 with TRBJ1-1, with 9 nucleotides matching TRBD1. The CDR3 loop spans 15 amino acids. The ends lost 6 bases at V and 10 bases at J; junction bases unmatched: 15. Germline lookup yields CDR1 MNHNS and CDR2 SASEGT. The DNA of the CDR3 is TGTGCCAGCAGACCCGGGGGACAGGGTGCCCTCGGAGCTTTCTTT. Translating it yields CASRPGGQGALGAFF.

This chain uses TRBV7-2 with TRBJ2-4; D gene ambiguous. Trimming cost V 5 bases and J 2 bases, with 13 bases left between them. The germline V gene has CDR1 SGHTA and CDR2 FQGNSA. The CDR3 loop spans 15 amino acids. This chain's CDR3 is CASSVQSSTKNIQYF. The CDR3 DNA is TGTGCCAGCAGCGTACAAAGCTCGACCAAAAACATTCAGTACTTC.

The chain links TRBV11-2 to TRBJ2-7, with 9 positions matching TRBD1. The J segment lost 3 bases and the V segment lost 8 bases, leaving 11 bases of the junction unmatched. Germline loops: CDR1 SGHAT, CDR2 FQNNGV. The CDR3 runs 15 residues. The CDR3 region is CASGQPGTGFYEQYF. The CDR3 DNA follows: TGTGCCAGCGGCCAACCGGGGACAGGGTTCTACGAGCAGTACTTC. Using reference TRBV11-2 and TRBJ2-7 for the parts outside the CDR3, the full variable domain is EAGVAQSPRYKIIEKRQSVAFWCNPISGHATLYWYQQILGQGPKLLIQFQNNGVVDDSQLPKDRFSAERLKGVDSTLKIQPAKLEDSAVYLCASGQPGTGFYEQYFGPGTRLTVT.

This clonotype has just a few counts. The rearrangement uses TRBV9 and TRBJ1-2, with 9 bases aligning to TRBD1. Per germline, CDR1 SGDLS and CDR2 YYNGEE. Trimming removed 4 bases from V and 7 bases from J; junction bases left unmatched: 11. CDR3 length equals 15 residues. In nucleotides, the CDR3 is TGTGCCAGCAGCCCATTTCAGGGACAGGGTAGTGGCTACACCTTC. Its protein product is CASSPFQGQGSGYTF.

This clonotype was seen repeatedly, ten times or more. This CDR3 reads CASSRWQGSSYNEQFF. DNA for the CDR3: TGTGCCAGCAGCCGTTGGCAGGGGAGCTCCTACAATGAGCAGTTCTTC. The gene calls are TRBV12-3 or TRBV12-4 and TRBJ2-1, with a tentative D call TRBD1 (6 bases). The CDR3 is made up of 16 amino acids. V lost 6 bases, J lost 0 bases, and 15 bases lay in between.

This clonotype has just a few counts. In DNA form, the CDR3 reads TGCGCCAGCAGCTTGGGACAGAGCGCGGGCACAGATACGCAGTATTTT. Translated, it gives CASSLGQSAGTDTQYF. The chain recombines TRBV5-1 with TRBJ2-3; tentatively, D is TRBD1 (5 bases). The CDR3 is 16 amino acids. Germline CDR1 is SGHRS and CDR2 is YFSETQ. V was clipped by 0 bases and J by 1 base, with 12 bases between them.

The chain couples TRBV29-1 to TRBJ2-1, with 7 nucleotides matching TRBD1. Per germline, CDR1 SQVTM and CDR2 ANQGSEA. The CDR3 is 13 amino acids. V lost 6 bases and J lost 3; bases outside the gene matches: 5. In DNA, the CDR3 is TGCAGCGTCCTGACAGGGTACTACAATGAGCAGTTCTTC. Amino acids: CSVLTGYYNEQFF.

Many counts were recorded for this clonotype. The chain couples TRBV29-1 to TRBJ2-3, with TRBD2 matching 12 bases. The V gene's germline CDR1 is SQVTM and CDR2 ANQGSEA. J was trimmed by 3 bases and V by 4 bases; bases with no gene match: 5. The CDR3 extends over 15 amino acids. CDR3: CSVGGLAGLTDTQYF. The DNA of the CDR3 is TGCAGCGTTGGAGGACTAGCGGGATTGACAGATACGCAGTATTTT.

This clonotype has just a few counts. This chain links TRBV5-1 with TRBJ1-1; 7 bases map to TRBD1. The CDR3 sequence is 18 residues long. Unmatched junction bases numbered 15, after V lost 4 bases and J lost 0 bases. The germline V gene encodes CDR1 SGHRS and CDR2 YFSETQ. This CDR3 is CASSHTDRNTPLNTEAFF. CDR3 nucleotides: TGCGCCAGCAGCCATACGGACAGGAACACCCCTCTGAACACTGAAGCTTTCTTT.

This clonotype was picked up many times. The chain recombines TRBV7-9 with TRBJ2-2; tentative D call: TRBD1 (5 bases). Germline CDR1 is SEHNR and CDR2 is FQNEAQ (reference sequence). The CDR3 consists of 13 residues. Deletions cut 9 bases from V and 0 bases from J, with 8 bases between. The CDR3 here is CARETANTGELFF. CDR3 sequence (DNA): TGTGCCAGGGAGACAGCGAACACCGGGGAGCTGTTTTTT.